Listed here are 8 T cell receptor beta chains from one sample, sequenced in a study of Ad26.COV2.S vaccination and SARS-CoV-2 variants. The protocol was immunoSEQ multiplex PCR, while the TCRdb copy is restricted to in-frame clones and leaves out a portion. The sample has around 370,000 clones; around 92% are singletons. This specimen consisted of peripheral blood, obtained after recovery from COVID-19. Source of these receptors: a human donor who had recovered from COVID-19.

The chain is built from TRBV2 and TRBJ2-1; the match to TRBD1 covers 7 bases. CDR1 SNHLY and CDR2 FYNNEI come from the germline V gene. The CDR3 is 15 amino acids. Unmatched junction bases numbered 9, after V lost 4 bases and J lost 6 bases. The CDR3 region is CASSAHRGIINEQFF. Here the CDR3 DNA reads TGTGCCAGCAGTGCTCACAGGGGCATAATCAATGAGCAGTTCTTC.

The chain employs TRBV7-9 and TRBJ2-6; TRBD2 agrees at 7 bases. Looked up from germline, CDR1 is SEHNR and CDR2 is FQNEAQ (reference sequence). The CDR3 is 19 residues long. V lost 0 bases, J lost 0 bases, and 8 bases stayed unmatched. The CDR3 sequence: CASSLAPSGASSGANVLTF. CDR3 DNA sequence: TGTGCCAGCAGCTTAGCGCCCAGCGGGGCGTCCTCTGGGGCCAACGTCCTGACTTTC.

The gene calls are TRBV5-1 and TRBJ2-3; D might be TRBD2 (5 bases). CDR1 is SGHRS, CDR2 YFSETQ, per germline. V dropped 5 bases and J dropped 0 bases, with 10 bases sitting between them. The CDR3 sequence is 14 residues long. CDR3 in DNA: TGCGCCAGCAGAATCTCGGGGAGCACAGATACGCAGTATTTT. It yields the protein CASRISGSTDTQYF.

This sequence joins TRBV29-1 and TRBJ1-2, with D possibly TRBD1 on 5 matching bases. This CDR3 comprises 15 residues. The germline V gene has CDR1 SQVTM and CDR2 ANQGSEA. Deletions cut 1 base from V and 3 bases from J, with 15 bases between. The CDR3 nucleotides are TGCAGCGTTGAAGTTATGGGGCCAAGTTACTATGGCTACACCTTC. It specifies CSVEVMGPSYYGYTF. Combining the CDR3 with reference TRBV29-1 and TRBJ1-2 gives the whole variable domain SAVISQKPSRDICQRGTSLTIQCQVDSQVTMMFWYRQQPGQSLTLIATANQGSEATYESGFVIDKFPISRPNLTFSTLTVSNMSPEDSSIYLCSVEVMGPSYYGYTFGSGTRLTVV.

This chain's CDR3 is CASSSWGTSGGYNEQFF. The CDR3 DNA is TGTGCCAGCAGCTCTTGGGGGACTAGCGGGGGCTACAATGAGCAGTTCTTC. The V call is TRBV5-8, the J call TRBJ2-1; 14 bases agree with TRBD2. Germline V gene sequence: CDR1 SGHTS, CDR2 YDEGEE. V shed 3 bases and J 3 bases; nucleotides not matched to a gene: 5. CDR3 length equals 17 residues.

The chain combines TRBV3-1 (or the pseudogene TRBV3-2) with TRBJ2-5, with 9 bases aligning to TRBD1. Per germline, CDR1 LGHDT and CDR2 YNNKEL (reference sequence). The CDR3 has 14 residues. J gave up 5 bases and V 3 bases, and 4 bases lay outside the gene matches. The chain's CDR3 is CASSQGQGAETQYF. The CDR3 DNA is TGTGCCAGCAGCCAGGGACAGGGTGCGGAGACCCAGTACTTC.

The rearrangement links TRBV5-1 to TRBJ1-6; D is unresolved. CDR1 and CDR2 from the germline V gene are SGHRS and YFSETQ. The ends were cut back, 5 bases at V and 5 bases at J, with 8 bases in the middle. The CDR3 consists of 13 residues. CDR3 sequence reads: CASSAEHNSPLHF. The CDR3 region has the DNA TGCGCCAGCAGTGCGGAGCATAATTCACCCCTCCACTTT.

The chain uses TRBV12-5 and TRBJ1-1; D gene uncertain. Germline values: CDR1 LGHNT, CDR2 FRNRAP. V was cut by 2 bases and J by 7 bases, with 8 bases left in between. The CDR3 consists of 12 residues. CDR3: CASGLMSGEAFF. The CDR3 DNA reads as TGTGCTAGTGGTTTGATGAGTGGTGAAGCTTTCTTT. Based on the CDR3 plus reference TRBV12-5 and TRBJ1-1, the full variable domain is DARVTQTPRHKVTEMGQEVTMRCQPILGHNTVFWYRQTMMQGLELLAYFRNRAPLDDSGMPKDRFSAEMPDATLATLKIQPSEPRDSAVYFCASGLMSGEAFFGQGTRLTVV.